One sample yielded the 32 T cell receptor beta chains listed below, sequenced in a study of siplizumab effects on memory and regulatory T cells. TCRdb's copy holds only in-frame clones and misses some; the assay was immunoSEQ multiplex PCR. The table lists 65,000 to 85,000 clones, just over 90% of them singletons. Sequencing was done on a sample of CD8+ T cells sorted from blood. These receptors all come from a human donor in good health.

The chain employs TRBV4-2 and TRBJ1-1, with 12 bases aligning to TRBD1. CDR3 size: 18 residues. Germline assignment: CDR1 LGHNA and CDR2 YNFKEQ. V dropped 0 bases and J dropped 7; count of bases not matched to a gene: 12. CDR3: CASSQDQGQGAGVYEAFF. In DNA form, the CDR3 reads TGTGCCAGCAGCCAAGATCAGGGACAGGGGGCGGGGGTCTATGAAGCTTTCTTT.

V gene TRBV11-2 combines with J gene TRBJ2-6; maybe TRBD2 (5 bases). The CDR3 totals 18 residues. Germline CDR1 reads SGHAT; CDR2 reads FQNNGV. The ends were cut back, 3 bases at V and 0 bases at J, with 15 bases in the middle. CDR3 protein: CASSLGYGEHSGANVLTF. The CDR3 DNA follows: TGTGCCAGCAGCTTGGGGTATGGGGAGCACTCTGGGGCCAACGTCCTGACTTTC.

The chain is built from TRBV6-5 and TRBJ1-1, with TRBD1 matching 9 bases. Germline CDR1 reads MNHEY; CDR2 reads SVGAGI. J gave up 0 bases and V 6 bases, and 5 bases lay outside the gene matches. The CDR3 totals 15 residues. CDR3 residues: CASRPRQGVNTEAFF. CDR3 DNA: TGTGCCAGCAGACCCAGACAGGGGGTGAACACTGAAGCTTTCTTT.

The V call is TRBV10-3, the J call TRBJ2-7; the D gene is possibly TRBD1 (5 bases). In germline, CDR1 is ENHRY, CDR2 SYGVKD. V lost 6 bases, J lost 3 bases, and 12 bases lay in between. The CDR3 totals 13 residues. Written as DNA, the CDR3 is TGTGCCATCAGGGAGACAGATAACTACGAGCAGTACTTC. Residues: CAIRETDNYEQYF.

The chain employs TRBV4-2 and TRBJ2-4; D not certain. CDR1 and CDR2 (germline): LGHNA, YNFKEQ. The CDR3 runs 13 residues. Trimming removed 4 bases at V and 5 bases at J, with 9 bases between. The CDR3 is CASSPVEENIQYF. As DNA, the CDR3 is TGTGCCAGCAGCCCGGTTGAGGAAAACATTCAGTACTTC.

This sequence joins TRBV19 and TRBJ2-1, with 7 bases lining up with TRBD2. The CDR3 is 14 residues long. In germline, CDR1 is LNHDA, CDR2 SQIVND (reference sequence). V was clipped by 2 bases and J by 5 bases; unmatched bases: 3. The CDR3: CASSILAGDNEQFF. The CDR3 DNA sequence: TGTGCCAGTAGTATATTGGCGGGGGACAATGAGCAGTTCTTC.

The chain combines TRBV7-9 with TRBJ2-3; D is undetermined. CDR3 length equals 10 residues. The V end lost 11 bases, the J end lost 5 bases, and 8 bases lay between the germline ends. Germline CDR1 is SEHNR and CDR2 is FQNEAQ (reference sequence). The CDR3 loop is CAVFGDTQYF. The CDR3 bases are TGTGCCGTATTCGGAGATACGCAGTATTTT.

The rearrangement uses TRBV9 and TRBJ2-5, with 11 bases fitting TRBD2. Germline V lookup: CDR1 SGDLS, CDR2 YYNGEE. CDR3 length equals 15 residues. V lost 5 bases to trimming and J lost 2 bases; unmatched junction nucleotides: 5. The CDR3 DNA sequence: TGTGCCAGCAGGAAGGGACTAGCGGCGCAAGAGACCCAGTACTTC. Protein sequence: CASRKGLAAQETQYF.

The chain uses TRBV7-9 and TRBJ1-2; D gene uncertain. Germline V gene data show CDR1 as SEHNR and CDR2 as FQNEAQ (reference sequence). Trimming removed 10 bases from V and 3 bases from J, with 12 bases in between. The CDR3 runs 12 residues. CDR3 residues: CATEAEDYGYTF. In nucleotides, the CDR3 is TGTGCCACAGAGGCAGAGGACTATGGCTACACCTTC.

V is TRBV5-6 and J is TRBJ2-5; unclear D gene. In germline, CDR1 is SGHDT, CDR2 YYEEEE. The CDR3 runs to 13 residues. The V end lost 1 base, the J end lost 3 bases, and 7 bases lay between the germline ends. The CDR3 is CASSLIQEETQYF. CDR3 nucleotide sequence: TGTGCCAGCAGCTTGATTCAGGAAGAGACCCAGTACTTC.

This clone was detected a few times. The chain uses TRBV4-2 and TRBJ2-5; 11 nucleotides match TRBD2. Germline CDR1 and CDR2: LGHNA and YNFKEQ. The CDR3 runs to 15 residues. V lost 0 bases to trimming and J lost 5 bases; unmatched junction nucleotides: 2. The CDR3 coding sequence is TGTGCCAGCAGCCAAGATAGCGGGGGGGCCGAGACCCAGTACTTC. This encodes CASSQDSGGAETQYF.

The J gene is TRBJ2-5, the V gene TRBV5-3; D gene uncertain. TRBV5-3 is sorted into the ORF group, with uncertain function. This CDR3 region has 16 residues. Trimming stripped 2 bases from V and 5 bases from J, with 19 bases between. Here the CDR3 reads CARSFLPAAPPETQYF. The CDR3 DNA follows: TGTGCCAGAAGCTTCCTCCCGGCGGCCCCACCGGAGACCCAGTACTTC.

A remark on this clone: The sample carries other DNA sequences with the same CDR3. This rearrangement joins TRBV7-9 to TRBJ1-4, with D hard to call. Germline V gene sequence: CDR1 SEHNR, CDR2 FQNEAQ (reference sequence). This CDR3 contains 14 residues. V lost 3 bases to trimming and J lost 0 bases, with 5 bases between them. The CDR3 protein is CASSLTATNEKLFF. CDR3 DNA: TGTGCCAGCAGCTTGACCGCAACTAATGAAAAACTGTTTTTT.

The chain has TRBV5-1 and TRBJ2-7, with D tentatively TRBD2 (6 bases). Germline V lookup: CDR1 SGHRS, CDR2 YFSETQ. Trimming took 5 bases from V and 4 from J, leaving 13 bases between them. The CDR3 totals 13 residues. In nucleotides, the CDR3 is TGCGCCAGCAGGGAGGGTACGGATTACGAGCAGTACTTC. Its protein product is CASREGTDYEQYF.

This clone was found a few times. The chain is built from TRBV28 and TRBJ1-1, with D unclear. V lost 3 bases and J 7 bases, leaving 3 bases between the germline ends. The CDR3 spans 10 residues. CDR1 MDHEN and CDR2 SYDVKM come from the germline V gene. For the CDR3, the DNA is TGTGCCAGCAGTTTCGGTGAAGCTTTCTTT. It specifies CASSFGEAFF.

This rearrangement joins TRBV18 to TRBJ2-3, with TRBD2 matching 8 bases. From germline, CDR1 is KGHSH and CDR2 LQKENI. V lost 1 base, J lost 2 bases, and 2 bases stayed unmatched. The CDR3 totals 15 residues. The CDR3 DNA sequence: TGTGCCAGCTCACCACTAGCGGGGACCACAGATACGCAGTATTTT. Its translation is CASSPLAGTTDTQYF.

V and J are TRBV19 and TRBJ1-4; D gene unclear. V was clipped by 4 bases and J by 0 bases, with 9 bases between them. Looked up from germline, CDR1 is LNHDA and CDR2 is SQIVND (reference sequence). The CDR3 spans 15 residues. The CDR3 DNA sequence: TGTGCCAGTAGTACGACCGTTGCAACTAATGAAAAACTGTTTTTT. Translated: CASSTTVATNEKLFF.

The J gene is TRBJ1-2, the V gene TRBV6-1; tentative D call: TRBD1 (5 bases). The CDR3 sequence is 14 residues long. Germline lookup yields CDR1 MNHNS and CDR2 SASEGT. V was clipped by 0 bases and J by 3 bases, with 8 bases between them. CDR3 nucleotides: TGTGCCAGCAGTGAAGCGGCCAGGGACTATGGCTACACCTTC. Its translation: CASSEAARDYGYTF.

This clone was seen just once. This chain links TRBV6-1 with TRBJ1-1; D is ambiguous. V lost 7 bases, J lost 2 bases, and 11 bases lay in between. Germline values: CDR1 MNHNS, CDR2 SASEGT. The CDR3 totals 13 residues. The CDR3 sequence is CASKYGLNTEAFF. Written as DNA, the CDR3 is TGTGCCAGCAAGTACGGACTCAACACTGAAGCTTTCTTT.

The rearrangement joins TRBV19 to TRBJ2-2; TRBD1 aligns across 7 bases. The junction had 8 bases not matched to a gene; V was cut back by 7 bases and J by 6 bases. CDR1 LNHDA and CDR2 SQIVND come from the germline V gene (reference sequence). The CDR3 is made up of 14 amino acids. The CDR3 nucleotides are TGTGCCAGTATCCCGGGACAGACGGCCGGGGAGCTGTTTTTT. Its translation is CASIPGQTAGELFF.

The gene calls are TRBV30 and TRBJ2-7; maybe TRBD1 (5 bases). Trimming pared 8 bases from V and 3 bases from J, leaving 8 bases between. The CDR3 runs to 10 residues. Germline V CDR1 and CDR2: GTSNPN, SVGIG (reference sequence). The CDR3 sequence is CAQGSYEQYF. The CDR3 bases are TGTGCCCAGGGTAGCTACGAGCAGTACTTC. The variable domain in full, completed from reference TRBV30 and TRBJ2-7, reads SQTIHQWPATLVQPVGSPLSLECTVEGTSNPNLYWYRQAAGRGLQLLFYSVGIGQISSEVPQNLSASRPQDRQFILSSKKLLLSDSGFYLCAQGSYEQYFGPGTRLTVT.

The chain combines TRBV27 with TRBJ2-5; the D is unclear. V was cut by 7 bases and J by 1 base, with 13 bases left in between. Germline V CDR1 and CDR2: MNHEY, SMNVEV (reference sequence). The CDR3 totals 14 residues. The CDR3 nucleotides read TGTGCCAGCATGGATGTGTGGAGCCAAGAGACCCAGTACTTC. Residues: CASMDVWSQETQYF.

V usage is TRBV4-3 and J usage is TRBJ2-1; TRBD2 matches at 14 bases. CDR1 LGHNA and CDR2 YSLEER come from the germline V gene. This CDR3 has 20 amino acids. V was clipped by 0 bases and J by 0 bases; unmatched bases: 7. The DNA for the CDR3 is TGCGCCAGCAGCCAAGATAGGGGACTAGCGGGGGATTACTCCTACAATGAGCAGTTCTTC. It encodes CASSQDRGLAGDYSYNEQFF.

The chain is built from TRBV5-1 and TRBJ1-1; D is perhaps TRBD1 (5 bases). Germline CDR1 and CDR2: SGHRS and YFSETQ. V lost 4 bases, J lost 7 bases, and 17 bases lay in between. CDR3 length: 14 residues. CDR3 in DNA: TGCGCCAGCAGCCCGCGAGGGGTAACAAGTGAAGCTTTCTTT. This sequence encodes CASSPRGVTSEAFF. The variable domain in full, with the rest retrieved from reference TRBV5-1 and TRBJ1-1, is KAGVTQTPRYLIKTRGQQVTLSCSPISGHRSVSWYQQTPGQGLQFLFEYFSETQRNKGNFPGRFSGRQFSNSRSEMNVSTLELGDSALYLCASSPRGVTSEAFFGQGTRLTVV.

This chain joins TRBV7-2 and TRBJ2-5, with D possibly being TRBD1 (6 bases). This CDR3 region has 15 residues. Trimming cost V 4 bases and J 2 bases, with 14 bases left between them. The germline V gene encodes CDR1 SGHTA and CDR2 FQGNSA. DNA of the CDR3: TGTGCCAGCAGCTCCTTGGGACACTTACAAGAGACCCAGTACTTC. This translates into CASSSLGHLQETQYF.

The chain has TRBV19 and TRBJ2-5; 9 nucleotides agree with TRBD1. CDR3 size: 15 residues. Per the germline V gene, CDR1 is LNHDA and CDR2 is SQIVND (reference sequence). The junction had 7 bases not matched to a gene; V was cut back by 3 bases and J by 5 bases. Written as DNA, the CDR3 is TGTGCCAGTAGTATCTACCAGACAGGGGGGGAGACCCAGTACTTC. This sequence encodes CASSIYQTGGETQYF. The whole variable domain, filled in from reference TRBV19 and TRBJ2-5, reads DGGITQSPKYLFRKEGQNVTLSCEQNLNHDAMYWYRQDPGQGLRLIYYSQIVNDFQKGDIAEGYSVSREKKESFPLTVTSAQKNPTAFYLCASSIYQTGGETQYFGPGTRLLVL.

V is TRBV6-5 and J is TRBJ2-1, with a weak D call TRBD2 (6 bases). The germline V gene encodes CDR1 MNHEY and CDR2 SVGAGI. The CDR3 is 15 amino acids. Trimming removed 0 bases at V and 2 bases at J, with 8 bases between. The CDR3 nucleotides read TGTGCCAGCAGTTACTCATCGGGGGCCTACAATGAGCAGTTCTTC. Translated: CASSYSSGAYNEQFF.

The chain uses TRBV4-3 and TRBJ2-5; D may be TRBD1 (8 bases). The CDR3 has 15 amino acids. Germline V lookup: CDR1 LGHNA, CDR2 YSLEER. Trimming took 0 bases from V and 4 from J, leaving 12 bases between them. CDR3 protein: CASSQETGGGETQYF. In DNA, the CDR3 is TGCGCCAGCAGCCAAGAAACAGGGGGGGGAGAGACCCAGTACTTC.

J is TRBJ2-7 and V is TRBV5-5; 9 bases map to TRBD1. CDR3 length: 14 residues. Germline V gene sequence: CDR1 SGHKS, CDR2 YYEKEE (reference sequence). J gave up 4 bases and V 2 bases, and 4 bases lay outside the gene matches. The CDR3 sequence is CASSFGTGSYEQYF. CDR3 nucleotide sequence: TGTGCCAGCAGCTTCGGGACAGGGAGTTACGAGCAGTACTTC.

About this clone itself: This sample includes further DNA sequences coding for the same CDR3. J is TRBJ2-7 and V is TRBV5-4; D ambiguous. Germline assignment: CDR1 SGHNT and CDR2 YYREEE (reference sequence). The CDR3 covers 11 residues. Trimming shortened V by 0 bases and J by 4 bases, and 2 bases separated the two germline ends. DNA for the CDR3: TGTGCCAGCAGCTTGGGTTACGAGCAGTACTTC. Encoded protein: CASSLGYEQYF. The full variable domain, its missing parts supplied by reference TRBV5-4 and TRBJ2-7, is ETGVTQSPTHLIKTRGQQVTLRCSSQSGHNTVSWYQQALGQGPQFIFQYYREEENGRGNFPPRFSGLQFPNYSSELNVNALELDDSALYLCASSLGYEQYFGPGTRLTVT.

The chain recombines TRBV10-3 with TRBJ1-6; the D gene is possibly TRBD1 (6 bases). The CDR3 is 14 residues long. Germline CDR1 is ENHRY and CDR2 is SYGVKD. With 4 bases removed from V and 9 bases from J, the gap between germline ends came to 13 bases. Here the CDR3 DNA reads TGTGCCATCAGTGTGACAGGTTCAATTTCACCCCTCCACTTT. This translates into CAISVTGSISPLHF.

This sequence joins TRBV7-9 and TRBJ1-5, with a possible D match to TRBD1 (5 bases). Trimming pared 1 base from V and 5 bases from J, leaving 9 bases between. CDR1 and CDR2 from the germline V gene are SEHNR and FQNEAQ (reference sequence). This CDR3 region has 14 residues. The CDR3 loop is CASSLEDSYQPQHF. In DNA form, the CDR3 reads TGTGCCAGCAGCTTAGAAGACAGTTATCAGCCCCAGCATTTT.